The clone carrying this T cell receptor beta chain was observed a single time. This sample is part of a study of T cells in Graves' hyperthyroidism and ophthalmopathy. It was RNA transcripts that yielded the amplified TCR beta CDR3 regions. During a first-round RT-PCR of the TCR CDR3, the HTBI primer set was used. TCRdb independently ran MiXCR on the multiplex PCR reads; one entry per CDR3 protein. Among 300,000 to 450,000 distinct CDR3 sequences listed, roughly 25% were seen once. The CDR3 is 13 amino acids. Germline lookup yields CDR1 GTSNPN and CDR2 SVGIG (reference sequence). Newly diagnosed hyperthyroidism patients aged 18 to 65 years had disease lasting under 2 months. Clinical symptoms, serum thyroxine and TRAb, thyroid ultrasound and orbital computed tomography together formed the diagnostic basis.

The receptor's source is a man over 45 with Graves' hyperthyroidism. The specimen was blood. The chain uses TRBV30 and TRBJ2-7; 7 nucleotides line up with TRBD1. This chain's CDR3 is CSGGYRSSYEQYF. The DNA for the CDR3 is TGTTCAGGGGGTTATAGGAGCTCCTACGAGCAGTACTTC.